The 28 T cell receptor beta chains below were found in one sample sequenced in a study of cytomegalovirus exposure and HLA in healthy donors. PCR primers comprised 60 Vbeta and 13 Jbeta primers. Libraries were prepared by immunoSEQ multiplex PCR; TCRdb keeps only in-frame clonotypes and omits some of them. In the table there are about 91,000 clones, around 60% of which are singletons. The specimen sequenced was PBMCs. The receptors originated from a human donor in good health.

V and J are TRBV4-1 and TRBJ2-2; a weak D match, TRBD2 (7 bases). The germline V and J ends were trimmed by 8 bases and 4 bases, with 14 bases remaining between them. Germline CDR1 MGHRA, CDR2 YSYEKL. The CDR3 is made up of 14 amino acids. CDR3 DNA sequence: TGCGCCAGCGGGGCCGCGGGGGCCACCGGGGAGCTGTTTTTT. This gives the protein CASGAAGATGELFF.

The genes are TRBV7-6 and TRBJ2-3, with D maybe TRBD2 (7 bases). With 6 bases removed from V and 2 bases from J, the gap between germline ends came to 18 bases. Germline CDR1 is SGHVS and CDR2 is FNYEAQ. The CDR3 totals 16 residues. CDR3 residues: CASRLTRGGPTDTQYF. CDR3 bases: TGTGCCAGCAGACTAACTAGGGGGGGTCCCACAGATACGCAGTATTTT.

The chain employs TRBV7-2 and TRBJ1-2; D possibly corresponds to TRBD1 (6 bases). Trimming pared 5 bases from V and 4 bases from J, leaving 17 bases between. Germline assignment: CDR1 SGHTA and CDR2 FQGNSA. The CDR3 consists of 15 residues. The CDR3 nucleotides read TGTGCCAGCAGCCTACAGGGCAATGGCTTCTATGGCTACACCTTC. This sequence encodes CASSLQGNGFYGYTF.

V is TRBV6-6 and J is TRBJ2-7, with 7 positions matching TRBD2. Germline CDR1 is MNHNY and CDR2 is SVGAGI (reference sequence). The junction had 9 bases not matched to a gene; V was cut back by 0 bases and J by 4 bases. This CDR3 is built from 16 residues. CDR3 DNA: TGTGCCAGCAGTTACTCTTCTCGCGGGGGTACTTACGAGCAGTACTTC. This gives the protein CASSYSSRGGTYEQYF.

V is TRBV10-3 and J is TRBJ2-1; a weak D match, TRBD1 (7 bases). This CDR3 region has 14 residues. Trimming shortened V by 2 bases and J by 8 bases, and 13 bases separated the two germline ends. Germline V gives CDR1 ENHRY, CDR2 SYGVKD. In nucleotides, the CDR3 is TGTGCCATCAGTGAGAGGCAGGGGGGCTATGAGCAGTTCTTC. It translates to CAISERQGGYEQFF.

CDR3 loop: CASSQVLGQGTYEQYF. CDR3 sequence (DNA): TGCGCCAGCAGCCAAGTTCTGGGGCAGGGGACCTACGAGCAGTACTTC. The V call is TRBV4-1, the J call TRBJ2-7; D is possibly TRBD1 (6 bases). Germline V gene lookup returns CDR1 MGHRA and CDR2 YSYEKL. V dropped 1 base and J dropped 2 bases, with 15 bases sitting between them. The CDR3 contains 16 residues.

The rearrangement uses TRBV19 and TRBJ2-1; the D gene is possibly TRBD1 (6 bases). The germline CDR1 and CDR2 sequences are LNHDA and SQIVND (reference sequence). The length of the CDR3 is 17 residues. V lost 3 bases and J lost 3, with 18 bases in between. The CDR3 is CASSIIDRFLDYNEQFF. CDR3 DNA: TGTGCCAGTAGTATTATTGACAGGTTCCTAGACTACAATGAGCAGTTCTTC.

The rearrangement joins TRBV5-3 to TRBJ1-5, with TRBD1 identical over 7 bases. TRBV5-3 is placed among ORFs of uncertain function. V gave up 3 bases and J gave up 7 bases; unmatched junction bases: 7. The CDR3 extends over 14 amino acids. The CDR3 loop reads CARSCRTGGQPQHF. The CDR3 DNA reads TGTGCCAGAAGCTGCCGGACAGGAGGACAGCCCCAGCATTTT.

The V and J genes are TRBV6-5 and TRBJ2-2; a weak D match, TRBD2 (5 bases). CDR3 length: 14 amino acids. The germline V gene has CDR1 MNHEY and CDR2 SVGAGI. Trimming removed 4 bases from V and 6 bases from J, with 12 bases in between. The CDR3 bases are TGTGCCAGCAGTTCGAATAGAGGGCCCGGGGAGCTGTTTTTT. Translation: CASSSNRGPGELFF.

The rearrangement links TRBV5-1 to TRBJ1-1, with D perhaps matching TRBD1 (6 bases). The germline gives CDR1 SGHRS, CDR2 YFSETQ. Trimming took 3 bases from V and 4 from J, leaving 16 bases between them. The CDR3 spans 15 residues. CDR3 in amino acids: CASSSIGGASTEAFF. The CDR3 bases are TGCGCCAGCAGCTCCATCGGGGGGGCTAGCACTGAAGCTTTCTTT.

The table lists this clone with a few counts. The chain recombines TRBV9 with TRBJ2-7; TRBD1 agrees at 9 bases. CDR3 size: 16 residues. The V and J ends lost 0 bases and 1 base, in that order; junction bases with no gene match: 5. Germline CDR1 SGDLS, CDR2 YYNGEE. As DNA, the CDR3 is TGTGCCAGCAGCGTAGGCCCCGGGACAGGGTCCTACGAGCAGTACTTC. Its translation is CASSVGPGTGSYEQYF. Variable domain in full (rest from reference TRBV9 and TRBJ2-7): DSGVTQTPKHLITATGQRVTLRCSPRSGDLSVYWYQQSLDQGLQFLIQYYNGEERAKGNILERFSAQQFPDLHSELNLSSLELGDSALYFCASSVGPGTGSYEQYFGPGTRLTVT.

The CDR3 is CASSFSSGGLHEQYF. The CDR3 region has the DNA TGTGCCAGCAGCTTCTCTAGCGGGGGGCTCCACGAGCAGTACTTC. This rearrangement joins TRBV5-6 to TRBJ2-7; 11 bases are a match to TRBD2. Trimming took 2 bases from V and 5 from J; bases not matched to a gene: 6. This CDR3 is 15 amino acids long. Germline V gene data show CDR1 as SGHDT and CDR2 as YYEEEE.

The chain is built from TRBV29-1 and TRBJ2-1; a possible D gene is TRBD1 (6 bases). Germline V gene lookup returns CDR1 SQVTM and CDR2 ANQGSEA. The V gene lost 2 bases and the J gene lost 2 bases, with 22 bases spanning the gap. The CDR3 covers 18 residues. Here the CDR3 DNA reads TGCAGCGTTGAAAGTAGGTTGCAGGGGCGCTACCCCTACAATGAGCAGTTCTTC. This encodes CSVESRLQGRYPYNEQFF.

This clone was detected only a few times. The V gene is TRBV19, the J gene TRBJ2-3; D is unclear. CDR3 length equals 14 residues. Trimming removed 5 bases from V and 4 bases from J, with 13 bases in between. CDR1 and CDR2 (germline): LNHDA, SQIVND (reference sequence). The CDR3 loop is CASSDREDADTQYF. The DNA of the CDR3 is TGTGCCAGTAGTGACCGTGAGGATGCAGATACGCAGTATTTT. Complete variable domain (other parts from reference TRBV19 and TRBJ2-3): DGGITQSPKYLFRKEGQNVTLSCEQNLNHDAMYWYRQDPGQGLRLIYYSQIVNDFQKGDIAEGYSVSREKKESFPLTVTSAQKNPTAFYLCASSDREDADTQYFGPGTRLTVL.

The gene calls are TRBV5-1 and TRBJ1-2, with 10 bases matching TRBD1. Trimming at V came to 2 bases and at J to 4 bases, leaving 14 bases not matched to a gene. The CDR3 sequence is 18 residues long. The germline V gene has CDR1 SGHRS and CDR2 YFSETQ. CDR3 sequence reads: CASSLRTGGSLMGYGYTF. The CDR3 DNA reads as TGCGCCAGCAGCTTACGGACAGGGGGAAGCTTAATGGGCTATGGCTACACCTTC.

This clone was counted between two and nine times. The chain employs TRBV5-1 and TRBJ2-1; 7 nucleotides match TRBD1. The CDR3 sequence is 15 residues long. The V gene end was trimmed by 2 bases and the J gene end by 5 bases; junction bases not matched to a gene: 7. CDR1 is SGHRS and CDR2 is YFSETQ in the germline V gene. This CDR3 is CASSLLGQSNNEQFF. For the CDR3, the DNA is TGCGCCAGCAGCTTACTGGGACAGTCAAACAATGAGCAGTTCTTC.

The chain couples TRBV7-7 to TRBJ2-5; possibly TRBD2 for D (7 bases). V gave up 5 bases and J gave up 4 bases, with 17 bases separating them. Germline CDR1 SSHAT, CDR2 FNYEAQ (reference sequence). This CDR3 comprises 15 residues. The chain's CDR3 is CASSIRWGGRETQYF. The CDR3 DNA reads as TGTGCCAGCAGCATTCGATGGGGGGGCAGAGAGACCCAGTACTTC.

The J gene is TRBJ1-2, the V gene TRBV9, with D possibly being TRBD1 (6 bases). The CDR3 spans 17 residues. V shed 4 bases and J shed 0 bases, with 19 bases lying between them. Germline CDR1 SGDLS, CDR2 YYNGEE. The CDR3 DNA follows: TGTGCCAGCAGCCTCCCCCAGGGGCCCCGGTCTAACTATGGCTACACCTTC. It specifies CASSLPQGPRSNYGYTF.

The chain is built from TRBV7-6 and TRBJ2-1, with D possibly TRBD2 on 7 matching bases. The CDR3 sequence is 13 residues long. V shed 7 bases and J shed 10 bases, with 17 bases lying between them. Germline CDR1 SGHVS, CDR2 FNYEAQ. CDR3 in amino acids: CASTTGGRGEQFF. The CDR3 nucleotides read TGTGCCAGCACCACCGGGGGGCGGGGGGAGCAGTTCTTC.

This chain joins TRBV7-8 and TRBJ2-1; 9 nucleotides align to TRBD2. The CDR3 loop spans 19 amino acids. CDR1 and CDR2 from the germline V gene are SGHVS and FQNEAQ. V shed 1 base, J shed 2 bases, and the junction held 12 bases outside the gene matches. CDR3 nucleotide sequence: TGTGCCAGCAGCTTAGAAATTAGCGGGGGACCTGGGGCCTACAATGAGCAGTTCTTC. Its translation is CASSLEISGGPGAYNEQFF.

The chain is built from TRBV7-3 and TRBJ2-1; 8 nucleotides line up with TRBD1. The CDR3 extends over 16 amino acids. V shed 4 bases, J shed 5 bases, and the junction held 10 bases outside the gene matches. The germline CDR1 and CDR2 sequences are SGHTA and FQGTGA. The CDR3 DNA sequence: TGTGCCAGCAGCTCCTGGACAGGGTATGGAGACAATGAGCAGTTCTTC. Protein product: CASSSWTGYGDNEQFF.

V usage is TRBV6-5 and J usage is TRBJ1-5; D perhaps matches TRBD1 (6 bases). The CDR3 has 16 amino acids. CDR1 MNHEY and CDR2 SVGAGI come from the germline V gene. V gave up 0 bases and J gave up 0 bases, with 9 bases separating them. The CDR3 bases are TGTGCCAGCAGTTACTCCCCGACAGGTAGCAATCAGCCCCAGCATTTT. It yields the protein CASSYSPTGSNQPQHF.

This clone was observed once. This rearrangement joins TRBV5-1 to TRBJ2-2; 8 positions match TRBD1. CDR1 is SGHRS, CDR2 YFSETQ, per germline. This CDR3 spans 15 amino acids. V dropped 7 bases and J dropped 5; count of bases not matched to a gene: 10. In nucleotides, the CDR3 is TGCGCCAGCGCAAGCGACAGGGGTGAAACCGGGGAGCTGTTTTTT. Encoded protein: CASASDRGETGELFF.

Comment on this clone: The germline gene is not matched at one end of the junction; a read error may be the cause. The CDR3, as DNA: TGTGCCAGCACGAGGGCGGACGCTGGCAGCCTCTTT. Its translation is CASTRADAGSLF. V usage is TRBV2 and J usage is TRBJ1-1; unclear D gene. The CDR3 contains 12 residues. CDR1 and CDR2 from the germline V gene are SNHLY and FYNNEI.

The CDR3 spells CASRPPANGGNTEAFF. The CDR3 DNA reads as TGTGCCAGCCGACCTCCTGCAAACGGGGGGAACACTGAAGCTTTCTTT. The chain carries TRBV5-4 and TRBJ1-1, with D maybe TRBD1 (5 bases). Trimming stripped 7 bases from V and 1 base from J, with 20 bases between. This CDR3 contains 16 residues. Looked up from germline, CDR1 is SGHNT and CDR2 is YYREEE (reference sequence).

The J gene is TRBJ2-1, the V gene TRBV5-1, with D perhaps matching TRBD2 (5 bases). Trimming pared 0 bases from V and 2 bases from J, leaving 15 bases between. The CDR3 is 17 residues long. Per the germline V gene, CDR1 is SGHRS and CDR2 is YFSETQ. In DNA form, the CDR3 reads TGCGCCAGCAGCTTGGCCCGGGGTTCGGCCCCCTACAATGAGCAGTTCTTC. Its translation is CASSLARGSAPYNEQFF.

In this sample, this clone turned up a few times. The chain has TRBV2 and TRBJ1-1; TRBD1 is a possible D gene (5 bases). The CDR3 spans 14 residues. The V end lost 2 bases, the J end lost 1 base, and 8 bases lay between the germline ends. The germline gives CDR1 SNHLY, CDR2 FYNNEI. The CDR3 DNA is TGTGCCAGCAGTGAAATGGGGCGGAACACTGAAGCTTTCTTT. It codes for CASSEMGRNTEAFF.

CDR3 coding DNA: TGTGCCAGCAGCTCCGGGACTGCCTATGGCTACACCTTC. It specifies CASSSGTAYGYTF. The chain is built from TRBV7-9 and TRBJ1-2, with TRBD1 as a possible D gene (5 bases). The length of the CDR3 is 13 residues. V lost 4 bases and J 4 bases, leaving 10 bases between the germline ends. CDR1 SEHNR and CDR2 FQNEAQ come from the germline V gene (reference sequence).